What follows are 23 T cell receptor beta chains derived from one specimen sequenced in a study of OX40 agonist ivuxolimab in advanced cancers. Libraries were prepared by immunoSEQ multiplex PCR; TCRdb keeps only in-frame clonotypes and omits some of them. The sample has tens of thousands of clones, around 87% seen once. The input for sequencing was CD4+ or CD8+ T cells sorted from blood, taken in a trial of the OX40 agonist ivuxolimab. These receptors were taken from an adult with an advanced solid tumor such as melanoma, head and neck, liver or kidney cancer.

J is TRBJ2-5 and V is TRBV9; TRBD2 matches 8 bases. V shed 3 bases and J 5 bases; nucleotides not matched to a gene: 12. From germline, CDR1 is SGDLS and CDR2 YYNGEE. The CDR3 totals 16 residues. The DNA for the CDR3 is TGTGCCAGCAGCGCCCGGGGACTAGGTATCTGGGAGACCCAGTACTTC. Translation: CASSARGLGIWETQYF.

This chain joins TRBV7-9 and TRBJ2-3; a possible D gene is TRBD2 (6 bases). The CDR3 loop spans 14 amino acids. Germline lookup yields CDR1 SEHNR and CDR2 FQNEAQ (reference sequence). V was cut by 1 base and J by 4 bases, with 9 bases left in between. In DNA, the CDR3 is TGTGCCAGCAGCTTAGGGGGCGGGGCAGATACGCAGTATTTT. This encodes CASSLGGGADTQYF. Full variable domain (rest looked up from reference TRBV7-9 and TRBJ2-3): DTGVSQNPRHKITKRGQNVTFRCDPISEHNRLYWYRQTLGQGPEFLTYFQNEAQLEKSRLLSDRFSAERPKGSFSTLEIQRTEQGDSAMYLCASSLGGGADTQYFGPGTRLTVL.

This clone was found a few times. The V call is TRBV2, the J call TRBJ1-5; D remains ambiguous. The CDR3 extends over 14 amino acids. The germline V gene encodes CDR1 SNHLY and CDR2 FYNNEI. Trimming shortened V by 4 bases and J by 1 base, and 8 bases separated the two germline ends. CDR3 bases: TGTGCCAGCAGTGTGTTGGGGAGCAATCAGCCCCAGCATTTT. It codes for CASSVLGSNQPQHF. The full variable domain, completed using reference TRBV2 and TRBJ1-5, is EPEVTQTPSHQVTQMGQEVILRCVPISNHLYFYWYRQILGQKVEFLVSFYNNEISEKSEIFDDQFSVERPDGSNFTLKIRSTKLEDSAMYFCASSVLGSNQPQHFGDGTRLSIL.

The J gene is TRBJ2-7, the V gene TRBV6-1, with D tentatively TRBD2 (6 bases). Deletions cut 3 bases from V and 0 bases from J, with 12 bases between. Germline assignment: CDR1 MNHNS and CDR2 SASEGT. This CDR3 spans 15 amino acids. This CDR3 is CASSDLGLASYEQYF. The CDR3 region has the DNA TGTGCCAGCAGTGATTTGGGACTGGCCTCCTACGAGCAGTACTTC.

The chain is built from TRBV6-6 and TRBJ1-1, with D maybe TRBD1 (5 bases). Germline CDR1 and CDR2: MNHNY and SVGAGI (reference sequence). The CDR3 is made up of 16 amino acids. The ends were cut back, 2 bases at V and 0 bases at J, with 13 bases in the middle. The CDR3 nucleotides are TGTGCCAGCAGTTACCCAGGGCGGGGTATGAACACTGAAGCTTTCTTT. Translated: CASSYPGRGMNTEAFF.

The CDR3 DNA reads TGTGCCAAAAGGACTAGCGGGAACACCGGGGAGCTGTTTTTT. It translates to CAKRTSGNTGELFF. V gene TRBV6-1 combines with J gene TRBJ2-2; 10 bases are a match to TRBD2. V dropped 10 bases and J dropped 1; count of bases not matched to a gene: 3. The CDR3 has 14 amino acids. The V gene's germline CDR1 is MNHNS and CDR2 SASEGT.

The chain joins TRBV4-2 to TRBJ1-2; D uncertain. Trimming took off 2 bases at V and 2 bases at J, with 18 bases between the two ends. Germline V CDR1 and CDR2: LGHNA, YNFKEQ. This CDR3 is built from 17 residues. The CDR3 nucleotides read TGTGCCAGCAGCCAACAGTCCGCCCCCGGGAGAAACTATGGCTACACCTTC. It specifies CASSQQSAPGRNYGYTF.

The genes are TRBV19 and TRBJ1-1; TRBD1 is a possible D gene (6 bases). Germline V gives CDR1 LNHDA, CDR2 SQIVND (reference sequence). The CDR3 is 14 amino acids. Trimming cost V 3 bases and J 3 bases, with 11 bases left between them. The CDR3 nucleotides are TGTGCCAGTAGTATGAAGGGGGGACACACTGAAGCTTTCTTT. Translated: CASSMKGGHTEAFF.

The genes are TRBV6-5 and TRBJ1-2; 8 bases agree with TRBD1. The CDR3 covers 13 residues. Germline-derived CDR1 and CDR2 are MNHEY and SVGAGI. With V trimmed by 5 bases and J by 6 bases, 5 bases remained unmatched. CDR3 nucleotides: TGTGCCAGCAGTCGACAGGGGATCCATGGCTACACCTTC. Amino acid sequence: CASSRQGIHGYTF.

This clone has a single count. The chain recombines TRBV19 with TRBJ2-7, with no clear D. V lost 8 bases and J lost 1, with 9 bases in between. CDR3 size: 12 residues. Germline loops: CDR1 LNHDA, CDR2 SQIVND (reference sequence). This chain's CDR3 is CASGPGSYEQYF. Written as DNA, the CDR3 is TGTGCCAGTGGCCCCGGGTCCTACGAGCAGTACTTC. The full variable domain, completed using reference TRBV19 and TRBJ2-7, is DGGITQSPKYLFRKEGQNVTLSCEQNLNHDAMYWYRQDPGQGLRLIYYSQIVNDFQKGDIAEGYSVSREKKESFPLTVTSAQKNPTAFYLCASGPGSYEQYFGPGTRLTVT.

This rearrangement joins TRBV28 to TRBJ1-2; no clear D. Germline V lookup: CDR1 MDHEN, CDR2 SYDVKM. CDR3 size: 13 residues. V was cut by 3 bases and J by 1 base, with 6 bases left in between. CDR3: CASSFSGNYGYTF. In DNA form, the CDR3 reads TGTGCCAGCAGTTTTTCGGGTAACTATGGCTACACCTTC.

V and J are TRBV19 and TRBJ2-7, with D possibly being TRBD1 or TRBD2 (5 bases each). The V gene's germline CDR1 is LNHDA and CDR2 SQIVND (reference sequence). Trimming took off 3 bases at V and 4 bases at J, with 16 bases between the two ends. The CDR3 contains 15 residues. The CDR3 nucleotides are TGTGCCAGTAGTATGATAGGGCAGGGACGTTACGAGCAGTACTTC. As protein: CASSMIGQGRYEQYF.

This chain uses TRBV11-2 with TRBJ1-4; no reliable D call. Per the germline V gene, CDR1 is SGHAT and CDR2 is FQNNGV. This CDR3 contains 14 residues. V lost 5 bases and J lost 8, with 15 bases in between. This CDR3 is CASSPRNRIEKLFF. CDR3 sequence (DNA): TGTGCCAGCAGCCCACGGAATCGGATAGAAAAACTGTTTTTT.

The chain uses TRBV2 and TRBJ2-7; TRBD2 matches 12 bases. This CDR3 contains 14 residues. Germline V gene lookup returns CDR1 SNHLY and CDR2 FYNNEI. The V segment lost 6 bases and the J segment 2 bases; nucleotides outside the gene matches: 2. This CDR3 reads CASSRLAGAYEQYF. The CDR3 nucleotides read TGTGCCAGCAGCCGACTAGCGGGAGCCTACGAGCAGTACTTC.

The gene calls are TRBV5-1 and TRBJ2-7; D may be TRBD1 (5 bases). The CDR3 consists of 15 residues. Deletions cut 0 bases from V and 3 bases from J, with 13 bases between. Germline CDR1 SGHRS, CDR2 YFSETQ. The CDR3 sequence: CASSLGAGISYEQYF. The CDR3 bases are TGCGCCAGCAGCTTGGGGGCAGGGATTAGCTACGAGCAGTACTTC.

This chain uses TRBV28 with TRBJ1-2; 8 positions agree with TRBD1. With V trimmed by 5 bases and J by 4 bases, 12 bases remained unmatched. This CDR3 is built from 16 residues. Germline V gene sequence: CDR1 MDHEN, CDR2 SYDVKM. CDR3 in DNA: TGTGCCAGCAGTCTCCTGGACAGGGTCGGGGGCTATGGCTACACCTTC. It translates to CASSLLDRVGGYGYTF.

The rearrangement joins TRBV28 to TRBJ2-1; 12 bases are shared with TRBD1. After removal of 4 bases from V and 7 bases from J, the junction contained 5 bases not matched to a gene. CDR1 MDHEN and CDR2 SYDVKM come from the germline V gene. The CDR3 covers 15 residues. The DNA for the CDR3 is TGTGCCAGCAGTTCTCCGGGACAGGGGGCGAATGAGCAGTTCTTC. Its protein product is CASSSPGQGANEQFF.

The gene calls are TRBV6-1 and TRBJ1-2; tentative D call: TRBD1 (6 bases). Germline V lookup: CDR1 MNHNS, CDR2 SASEGT. V lost 4 bases to trimming and J lost 2 bases, with 11 bases between them. The CDR3 is 14 residues long. The CDR3 loop is CASSGARGNYGYTF. As DNA, the CDR3 is TGTGCCAGCAGTGGGGCAAGGGGGAACTATGGCTACACCTTC.

The CDR3 sequence is CASSMDPGRIFYEQYF. In DNA, the CDR3 is TGTGCCAGTAGTATGGATCCGGGACGGATCTTCTACGAGCAGTACTTC. J is TRBJ2-7 and V is TRBV19; perhaps D is TRBD1 or TRBD2 (5 bases each). Trimming stripped 3 bases from V and 3 bases from J, with 18 bases between. Per germline, CDR1 LNHDA and CDR2 SQIVND (reference sequence). This CDR3 comprises 16 residues.

The chain links TRBV10-3 to TRBJ1-5; the D gene is possibly TRBD1 (6 bases). Germline loops: CDR1 ENHRY, CDR2 SYGVKD. The CDR3 has 13 residues. Trimming pared 6 bases from V and 7 bases from J, leaving 13 bases between. The CDR3 DNA follows: TGTGCCATCAGAACAGGGTTGGGGCAGCCCCAGCATTTT. Protein: CAIRTGLGQPQHF.

This clone was counted once. CDR3 coding DNA: TGTGCCAGCAGTTACCCGGACAGGGCGGCAGATACGCAGTATTTT. Translated, it gives CASSYPDRAADTQYF. The chain is built from TRBV6-5 and TRBJ2-3, with 8 bases identical to TRBD1. Germline V gives CDR1 MNHEY, CDR2 SVGAGI. J was trimmed by 4 bases and V by 2 bases; bases with no gene match: 5. The CDR3 contains 15 residues.

The rearrangement links TRBV13 to TRBJ1-1; D is uncertain. CDR1 and CDR2 from the germline V gene are PRHDT and FYEKMQ (reference sequence). CDR3 length: 13 amino acids. Trimming took 1 base from V and 3 from J, leaving 6 bases between them. The CDR3: CASSLDGYTEAFF. The DNA of the CDR3 is TGTGCCAGCAGCTTAGATGGGTACACTGAAGCTTTCTTT.

The rearrangement uses TRBV18 and TRBJ2-7, with TRBD2 matching over 10 bases. V dropped 4 bases and J dropped 7; count of bases not matched to a gene: 13. CDR3 length: 16 residues. The germline gives CDR1 KGHSH, CDR2 LQKENI. As DNA, the CDR3 is TGTGCCAGCTCACTCTTCGGGACTAGCGCCTCCTCGGAGCAGTACTTC. Protein sequence: CASSLFGTSASSEQYF.